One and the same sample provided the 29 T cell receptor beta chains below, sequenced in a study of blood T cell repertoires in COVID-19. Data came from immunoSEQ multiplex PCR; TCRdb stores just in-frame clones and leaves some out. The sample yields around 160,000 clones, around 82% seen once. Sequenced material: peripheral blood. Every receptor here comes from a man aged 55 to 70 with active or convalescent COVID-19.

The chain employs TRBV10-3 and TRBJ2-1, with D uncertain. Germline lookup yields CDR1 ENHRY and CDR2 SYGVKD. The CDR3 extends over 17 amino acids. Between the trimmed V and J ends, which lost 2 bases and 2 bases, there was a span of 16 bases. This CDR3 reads CAISEQQRRVPYNEQFF. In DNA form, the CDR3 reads TGTGCCATCAGTGAGCAGCAGAGACGGGTCCCCTACAATGAGCAGTTCTTC.

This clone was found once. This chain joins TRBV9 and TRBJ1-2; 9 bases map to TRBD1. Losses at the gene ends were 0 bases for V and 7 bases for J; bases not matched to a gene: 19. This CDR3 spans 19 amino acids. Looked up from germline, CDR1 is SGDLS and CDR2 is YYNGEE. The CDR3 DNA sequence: TGTGCCAGCAGCGTAGCAACTATGACAGGGGGGGATCGGTACTCTGGCTACACCTTC. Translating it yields CASSVATMTGGDRYSGYTF.

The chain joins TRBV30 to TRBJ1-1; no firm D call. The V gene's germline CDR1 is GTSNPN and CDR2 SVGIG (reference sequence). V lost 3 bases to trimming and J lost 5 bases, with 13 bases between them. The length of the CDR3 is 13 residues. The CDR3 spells CAWSKSRGTEAFF. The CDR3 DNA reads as TGTGCCTGGAGCAAGTCCAGAGGGACTGAAGCTTTCTTT.

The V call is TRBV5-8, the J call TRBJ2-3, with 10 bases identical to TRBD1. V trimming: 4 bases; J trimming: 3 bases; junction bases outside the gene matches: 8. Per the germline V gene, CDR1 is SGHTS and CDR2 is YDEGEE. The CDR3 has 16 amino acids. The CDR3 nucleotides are TGTGCCAGCAGCGGCCGGGACAGGGGCCTAACAGATACGCAGTATTTT. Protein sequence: CASSGRDRGLTDTQYF.

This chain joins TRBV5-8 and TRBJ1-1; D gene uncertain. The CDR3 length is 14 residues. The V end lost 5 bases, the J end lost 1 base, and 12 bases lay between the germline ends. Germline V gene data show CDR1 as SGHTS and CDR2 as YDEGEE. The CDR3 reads CASSTYTENTEAFF. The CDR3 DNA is TGTGCCAGCAGTACCTATACAGAGAACACTGAAGCTTTCTTT.

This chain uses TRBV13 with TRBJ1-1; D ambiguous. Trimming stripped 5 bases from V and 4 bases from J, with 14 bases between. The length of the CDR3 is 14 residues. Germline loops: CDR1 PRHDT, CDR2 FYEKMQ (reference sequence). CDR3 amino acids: CASSLRRRITEAFF. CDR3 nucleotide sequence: TGTGCCAGCAGCCTGAGAAGGAGGATCACTGAAGCTTTCTTT.

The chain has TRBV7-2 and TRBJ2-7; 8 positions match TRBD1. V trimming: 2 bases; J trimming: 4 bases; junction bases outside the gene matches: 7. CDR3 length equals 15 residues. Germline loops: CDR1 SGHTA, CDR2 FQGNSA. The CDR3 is CASSLPTGVLYEQYF. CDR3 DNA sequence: TGTGCCAGCAGCTTACCGACAGGGGTACTATACGAGCAGTACTTC.

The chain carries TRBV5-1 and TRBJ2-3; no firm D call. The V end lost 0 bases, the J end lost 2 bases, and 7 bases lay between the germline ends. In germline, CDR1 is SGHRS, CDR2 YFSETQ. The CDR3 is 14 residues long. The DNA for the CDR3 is TGCGCCAGCAGCTTGGAACCTAACACAGATACGCAGTATTTT. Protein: CASSLEPNTDTQYF.

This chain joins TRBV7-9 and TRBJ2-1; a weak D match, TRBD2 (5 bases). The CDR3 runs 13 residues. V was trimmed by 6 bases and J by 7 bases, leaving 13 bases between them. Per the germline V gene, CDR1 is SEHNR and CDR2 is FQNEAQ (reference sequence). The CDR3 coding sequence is TGTGCCAGCAGAGTACAGACGGGAAATGAGCAGTTCTTC. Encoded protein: CASRVQTGNEQFF.

CDR3 loop: CASSPSGRTEAFF. Written as DNA, the CDR3 is TGTGCCAGCAGTCCGTCAGGTAGAACTGAAGCTTTCTTT. V gene TRBV28 combines with J gene TRBJ1-1; D not resolved. V lost 5 bases and J lost 5, with 12 bases in between. This CDR3 is built from 13 residues. Germline V gene lookup returns CDR1 MDHEN and CDR2 SYDVKM.

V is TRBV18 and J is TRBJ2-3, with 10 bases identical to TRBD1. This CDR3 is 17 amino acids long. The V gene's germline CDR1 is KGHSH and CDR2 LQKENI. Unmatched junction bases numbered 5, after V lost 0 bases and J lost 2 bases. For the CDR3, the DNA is TGTGCCAGCTCACCACCGAGCGGGACAGGGGACACAGATACGCAGTATTTT. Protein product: CASSPPSGTGDTDTQYF. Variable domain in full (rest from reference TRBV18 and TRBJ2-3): NAGVMQNPRHLVRRRGQEARLRCSPMKGHSHVYWYRQLPEEGLKFMVYLQKENIIDESGMPKERFSAEFPKEGPSILRIQQVVRGDSAAYFCASSPPSGTGDTDTQYFGPGTRLTVL.

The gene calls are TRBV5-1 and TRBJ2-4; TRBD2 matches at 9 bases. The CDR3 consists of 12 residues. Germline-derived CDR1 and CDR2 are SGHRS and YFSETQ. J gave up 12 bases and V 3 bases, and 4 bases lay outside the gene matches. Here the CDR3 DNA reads TGCGCCAGCAGCTCAGGGACTAGCCGTCAGTACTTC. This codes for CASSSGTSRQYF.

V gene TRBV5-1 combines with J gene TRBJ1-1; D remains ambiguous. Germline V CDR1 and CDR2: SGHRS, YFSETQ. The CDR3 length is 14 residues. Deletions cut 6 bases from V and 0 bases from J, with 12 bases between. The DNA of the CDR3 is TGCGCCAGCACAACAGACACCATGAACACTGAAGCTTTCTTT. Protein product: CASTTDTMNTEAFF.

The chain's CDR3 is CASTPLATNEKLFF. The CDR3 coding sequence is TGTGCCAGCACCCCCCTTGCAACTAATGAAAAACTGTTTTTT. V usage is TRBV7-9 and J usage is TRBJ1-4, with unresolved D. The V and J ends lost 7 bases and 0 bases respectively, with 9 bases between them. This CDR3 spans 14 amino acids. The V gene's germline CDR1 is SEHNR and CDR2 FQNEAQ (reference sequence).

The CDR3 spells CASSPGPLNTGELFF. In DNA form, the CDR3 reads TGTGCCAGCTCTCCGGGTCCTTTGAACACCGGGGAGCTGTTTTTT. The J gene is TRBJ2-2, the V gene TRBV18; D is unclear. CDR3 length equals 15 residues. The V gene lost 6 bases and the J gene lost 1 base, with 12 bases spanning the gap. Germline V lookup: CDR1 KGHSH, CDR2 LQKENI.

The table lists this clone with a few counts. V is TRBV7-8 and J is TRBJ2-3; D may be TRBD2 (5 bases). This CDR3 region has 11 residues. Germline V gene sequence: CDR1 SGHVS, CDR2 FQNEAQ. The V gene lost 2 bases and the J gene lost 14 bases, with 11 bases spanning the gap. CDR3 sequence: CASSLLGLAYF. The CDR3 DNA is TGTGCCAGCAGCTTACTAGGACTTGCGTATTTT.

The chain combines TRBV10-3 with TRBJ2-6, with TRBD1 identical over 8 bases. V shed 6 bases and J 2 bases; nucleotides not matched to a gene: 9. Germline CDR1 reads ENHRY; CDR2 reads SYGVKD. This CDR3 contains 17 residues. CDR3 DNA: TGTGCCATCAGCTGGACAGGGAATAGACCTGGGGCCAACGTCCTGACTTTC. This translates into CAISWTGNRPGANVLTF.

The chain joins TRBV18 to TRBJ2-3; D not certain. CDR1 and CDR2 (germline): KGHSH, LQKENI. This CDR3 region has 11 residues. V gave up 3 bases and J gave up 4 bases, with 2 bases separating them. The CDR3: CASSPADTQYF. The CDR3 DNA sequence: TGTGCCAGCTCACCCGCAGATACGCAGTATTTT.

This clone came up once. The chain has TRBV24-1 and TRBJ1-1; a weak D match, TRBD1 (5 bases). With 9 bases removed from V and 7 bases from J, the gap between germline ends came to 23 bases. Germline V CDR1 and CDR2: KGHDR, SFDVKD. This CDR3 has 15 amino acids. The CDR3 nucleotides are TGTGCCACCCGTACCCCCCAGGGAGGTCGCGATGAAGCTTTCTTT. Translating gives CATRTPQGGRDEAFF.

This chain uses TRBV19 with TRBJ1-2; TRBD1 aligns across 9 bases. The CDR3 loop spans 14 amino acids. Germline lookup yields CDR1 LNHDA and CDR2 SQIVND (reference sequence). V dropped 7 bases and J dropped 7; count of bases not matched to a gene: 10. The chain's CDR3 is CASISQGARSGYTF. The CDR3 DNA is TGTGCCAGTATCTCACAGGGGGCGCGTTCTGGCTACACCTTC.

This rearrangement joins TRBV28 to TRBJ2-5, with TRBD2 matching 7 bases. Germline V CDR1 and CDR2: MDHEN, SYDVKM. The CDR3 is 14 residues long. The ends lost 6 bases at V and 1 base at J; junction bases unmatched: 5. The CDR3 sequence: CASSFLAAQETQYF. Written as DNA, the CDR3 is TGTGCCAGCAGCTTTCTAGCGGCCCAAGAGACCCAGTACTTC.

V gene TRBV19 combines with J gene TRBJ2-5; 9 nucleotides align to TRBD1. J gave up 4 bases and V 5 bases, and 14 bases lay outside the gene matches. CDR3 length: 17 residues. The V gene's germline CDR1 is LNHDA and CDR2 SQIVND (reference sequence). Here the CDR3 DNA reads TGTGCCAGTAGTGTAAGACAGGGGGGGATTTCTATAGAGACCCAGTACTTC. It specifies CASSVRQGGISIETQYF.

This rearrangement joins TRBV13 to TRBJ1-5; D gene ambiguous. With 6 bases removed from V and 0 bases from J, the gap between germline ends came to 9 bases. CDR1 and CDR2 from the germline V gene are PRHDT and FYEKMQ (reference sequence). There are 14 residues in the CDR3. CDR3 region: CASSSGYSNQPQHF. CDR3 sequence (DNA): TGTGCCAGCAGTTCAGGATATAGCAATCAGCCCCAGCATTTT.

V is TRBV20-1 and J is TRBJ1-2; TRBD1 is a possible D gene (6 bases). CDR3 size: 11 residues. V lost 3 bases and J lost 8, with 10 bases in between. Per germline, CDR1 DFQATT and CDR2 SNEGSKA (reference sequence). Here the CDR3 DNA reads TGCAGTGCTAGGGACAGAAGGGGCTACACCTTC. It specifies CSARDRRGYTF.

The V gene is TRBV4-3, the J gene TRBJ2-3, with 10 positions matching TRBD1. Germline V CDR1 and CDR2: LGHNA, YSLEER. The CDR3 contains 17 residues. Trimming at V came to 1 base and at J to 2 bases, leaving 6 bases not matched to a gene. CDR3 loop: CASSQVLGQGTTDTQYF. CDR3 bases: TGCGCCAGCAGCCAAGTTCTGGGACAGGGGACCACAGATACGCAGTATTTT.

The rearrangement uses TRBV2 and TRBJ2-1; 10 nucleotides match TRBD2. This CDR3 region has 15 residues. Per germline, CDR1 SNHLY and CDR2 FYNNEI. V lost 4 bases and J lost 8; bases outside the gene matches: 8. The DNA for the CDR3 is TGTGCCAGCAGTGTCGAAGCGGGAGGGGGGGATGAGCAGTTCTTC. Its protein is CASSVEAGGGDEQFF.

The CDR3 nucleotides are TGTGCCAGCAGCCCCTCGGGACTAGCGGATTACGAGCAGTACTTC. It translates to CASSPSGLADYEQYF. V and J are TRBV3-1 (or the pseudogene TRBV3-2) and TRBJ2-7, with 11 bases matching TRBD2. The V gene's germline CDR1 is LGHDT and CDR2 YNNKEL (reference sequence). V trimming: 4 bases; J trimming: 4 bases; junction bases outside the gene matches: 6. The CDR3 is 15 amino acids.

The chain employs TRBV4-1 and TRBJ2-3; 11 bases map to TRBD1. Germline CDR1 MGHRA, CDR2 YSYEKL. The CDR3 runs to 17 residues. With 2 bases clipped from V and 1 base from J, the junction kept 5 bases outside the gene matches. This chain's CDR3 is CASSQTRDRGGTDTQYF. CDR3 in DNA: TGCGCCAGCAGCCAAACAAGGGACAGGGGGGGCACAGATACGCAGTATTTT.

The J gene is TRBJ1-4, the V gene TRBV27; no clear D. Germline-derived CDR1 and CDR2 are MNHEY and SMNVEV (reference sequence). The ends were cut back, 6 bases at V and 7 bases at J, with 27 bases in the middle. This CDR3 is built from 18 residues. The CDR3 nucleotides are TGTGCCAGCAGCCTCTCGGGGTTTACGACCCCTGTGGGTGAAAAACTGTTTTTT. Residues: CASSLSGFTTPVGEKLFF. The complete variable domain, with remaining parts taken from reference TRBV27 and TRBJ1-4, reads EAQVTQNPRYLITVTGKKLTVTCSQNMNHEYMSWYRQDPGLGLRQIYYSMNVEVTDKGDVPEGYKVSRKEKRNFPLILESPSPNQTSLYFCASSLSGFTTPVGEKLFFGSGTQLSVL.